The source of this T cell receptor (beta chain) is a study of CD8 T cells in Susac syndrome. Sequencing targeted TCR beta in blood CD8+ and CD4+ T cells. Matching for age and sex applied to the controls, who were healthy donors. TEMRA cells were FACS-enriched, and CD8+ and CD4+ T cells were isolated negatively. Random hexamers primed reverse transcription of about 0.45 to 1 ug RNA. The method of amplification for TCR beta CDR3 was immunoSEQ multiplex PCR, covering 54 Vbeta and 13 Jbeta. TCRdb redid the calling of the immunoSEQ multiplex PCR reads with MiXCR, one entry per CDR3 protein. The repertoire holds roughly 130,000 distinct CDR3 sequences, with about 95% as singletons. Germline values: CDR1 SGHTA, CDR2 FQGNSA. The CDR3 is 15 residues long. Trimming stripped 1 base from V and 1 base from J, with 10 bases between.

Sequencing was done on a sample of CD4+ T cells from PBMCs. The chain joins TRBV7-2 to TRBJ1-1; D is ambiguous. The source is a human donor in good health. CDR3 region: CASSLVGPSNTEAFF. The CDR3 region has the DNA TGTGCCAGCAGCTTAGTAGGACCGTCGAACACTGAAGCTTTCTTT. Complete variable domain (other parts from reference TRBV7-2 and TRBJ1-1): GAGVSQSPSNKVTEKGKDVELRCDPISGHTALYWYRQSLGQGLEFLIYFQGNSAPDKSGLPSDRFSAERTGGSVSTLTIQRTQQEDSAVYLCASSLVGPSNTEAFFGQGTRLTVV.